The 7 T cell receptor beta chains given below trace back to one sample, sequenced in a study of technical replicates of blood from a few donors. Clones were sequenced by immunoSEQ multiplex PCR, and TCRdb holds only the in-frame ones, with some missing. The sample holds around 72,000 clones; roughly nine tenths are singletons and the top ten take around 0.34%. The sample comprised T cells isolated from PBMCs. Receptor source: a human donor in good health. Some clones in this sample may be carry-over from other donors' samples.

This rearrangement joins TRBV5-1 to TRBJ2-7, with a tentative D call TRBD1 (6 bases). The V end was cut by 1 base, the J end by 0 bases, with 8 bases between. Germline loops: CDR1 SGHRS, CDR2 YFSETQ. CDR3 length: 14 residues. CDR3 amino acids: CASSLTGSSYEQYF. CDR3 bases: TGCGCCAGCAGCTTGACAGGGAGCTCCTACGAGCAGTACTTC.

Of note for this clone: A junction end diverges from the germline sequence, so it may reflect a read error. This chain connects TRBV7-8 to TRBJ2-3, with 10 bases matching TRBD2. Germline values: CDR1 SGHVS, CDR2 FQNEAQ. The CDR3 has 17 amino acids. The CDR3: CASNKYSGRLRTDTQYF. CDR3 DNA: TGTGCCAGCAACAAATATAGCGGGAGGTTGCGCACGGATACGCAGTATTTT.

The CDR3 here is CASSPTRTDYTEAFF. Written as DNA, the CDR3 is TGTGCCAGCAGCCCTACCCGGACGGACTACACTGAAGCTTTCTTT. The chain links TRBV9 to TRBJ1-1; D is undetermined. The V and J ends lost 4 bases and 3 bases respectively, with 16 bases between them. The CDR3 spans 15 residues. CDR1 and CDR2 (germline): SGDLS, YYNGEE.

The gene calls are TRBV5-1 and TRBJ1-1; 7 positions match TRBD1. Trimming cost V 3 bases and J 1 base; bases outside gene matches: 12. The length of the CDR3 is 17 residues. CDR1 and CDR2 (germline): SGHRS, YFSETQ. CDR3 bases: TGCGCCAGCAGCTCCTACTACCTGGGACAGACGAACACTGAAGCTTTCTTT. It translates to CASSSYYLGQTNTEAFF.

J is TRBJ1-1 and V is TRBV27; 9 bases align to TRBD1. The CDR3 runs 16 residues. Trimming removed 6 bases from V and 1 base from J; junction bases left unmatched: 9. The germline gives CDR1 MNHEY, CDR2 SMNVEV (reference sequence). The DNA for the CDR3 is TGTGCCAGCAGCTCCGGGACAGGGTGGGGGAACACTGAAGCTTTCTTT. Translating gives CASSSGTGWGNTEAFF.

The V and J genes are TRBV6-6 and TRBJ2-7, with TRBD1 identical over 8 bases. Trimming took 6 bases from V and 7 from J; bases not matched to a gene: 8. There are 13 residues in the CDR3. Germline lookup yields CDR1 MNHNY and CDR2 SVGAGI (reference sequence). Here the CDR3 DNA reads TGTGCCAGCAGCTACCAGGGGGCGAGAGAGCAGTACTTC. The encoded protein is CASSYQGAREQYF.

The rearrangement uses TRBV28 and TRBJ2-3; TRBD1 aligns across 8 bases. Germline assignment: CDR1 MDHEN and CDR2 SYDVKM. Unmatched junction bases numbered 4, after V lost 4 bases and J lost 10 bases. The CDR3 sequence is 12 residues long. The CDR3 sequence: CASSSRGLAQYF. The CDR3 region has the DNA TGTGCCAGCAGTTCCAGGGGGCTCGCGCAGTATTTT.